These 10 T cell receptor beta chains originate from one sample sequenced in a study of blood T cell repertoires in COVID-19. TCRdb keeps only in-frame clones here, not all; method: immunoSEQ multiplex PCR. The sample lists 210,000 or so clones; more than 75% were seen once. The sequenced sample was PBMCs or T cells enriched from blood (not recorded which). The receptors shown here come from a man younger than 40 with acute COVID-19.

The V call is TRBV5-1, the J call TRBJ1-4; 10 bases align to TRBD1. The CDR3 runs 15 residues. With 1 base clipped from V and 7 bases from J, the junction kept 4 bases outside the gene matches. CDR1 is SGHRS, CDR2 YFSETQ, per germline. The DNA for the CDR3 is TGCGCCAGCAGCTTGAAGACAGGGGGCGGTGAAAAACTGTTTTTT. Protein product: CASSLKTGGGEKLFF.

The V and J genes are TRBV5-1 and TRBJ1-6; a possible D gene is TRBD1 (5 bases). The germline gives CDR1 SGHRS, CDR2 YFSETQ. The CDR3 contains 18 residues. V was clipped by 3 bases and J by 6 bases, with 22 bases between them. The CDR3 here is CASSSGRGSDGSNSPLHF. In nucleotides, the CDR3 is TGCGCCAGCAGCTCGGGACGGGGGTCAGACGGATCTAATTCACCCCTCCACTTT.

V gene TRBV10-3 combines with J gene TRBJ1-2, with 9 bases matching TRBD1. V shed 3 bases, J shed 13 bases, and the junction held 6 bases outside the gene matches. The CDR3 sequence is 12 residues long. Germline CDR1 is ENHRY and CDR2 is SYGVKD. This chain's CDR3 is CAISDGQGISTF. CDR3 bases: TGTGCCATCAGTGATGGACAGGGGATCTCCACCTTC.

The rearrangement uses TRBV21-1 and TRBJ1-2. TRBV21-1 is deemed a pseudogene. The CDR3 extends over 11 amino acids. For the CDR3, the DNA is TGTGCCAGCAGCAAAAGCGAGGGCTACACCTTC. Protein: CASSKSEGYTF.

This chain links TRBV19 with TRBJ1-2; 10 bases are shared with TRBD1. J was trimmed by 8 bases and V by 7 bases; bases with no gene match: 10. Germline V gene sequence: CDR1 LNHDA, CDR2 SQIVND (reference sequence). The CDR3 loop spans 14 amino acids. CDR3 nucleotide sequence: TGTGCCAGTACCCTGGGGGGGACAGGGGACGGCTACACCTTC. Protein sequence: CASTLGGTGDGYTF.

This clone was observed a single time. V and J are TRBV7-6 and TRBJ2-7; TRBD1 agrees at 9 bases. V shed 3 bases, J shed 7 bases, and the junction held 1 base outside the gene matches. The CDR3 is made up of 12 amino acids. Germline V lookup: CDR1 SGHVS, CDR2 FNYEAQ. CDR3 DNA sequence: TGTGCCAGCAGCTTCGGACAGGGGGAGCAGTACTTC. Its translation is CASSFGQGEQYF.

This chain links TRBV7-9 with TRBJ1-2; 7 positions match TRBD1. Germline lookup yields CDR1 SEHNR and CDR2 FQNEAQ (reference sequence). J gave up 4 bases and V 5 bases, and 10 bases lay outside the gene matches. There are 15 residues in the CDR3. CDR3 in amino acids: CASSLSGQSIYGYTF. The CDR3, as DNA: TGTGCCAGCAGCCTTTCGGGACAGAGCATCTATGGCTACACCTTC.

This chain links TRBV5-1 with TRBJ1-3; D possibly corresponds to TRBD1 (5 bases). Trimming shortened V by 4 bases and J by 2 bases, and 13 bases separated the two germline ends. This CDR3 has 15 residues. Germline CDR1 and CDR2: SGHRS and YFSETQ. The CDR3 DNA follows: TGCGCCAGCAGCCCCCAGGGAGGGCCTGGAAACACCATATATTTT. Its translation: CASSPQGGPGNTIYF.

V gene TRBV7-9 combines with J gene TRBJ1-1, with 7 bases fitting TRBD1. V lost 5 bases, J lost 1 base, and 7 bases stayed unmatched. The CDR3 totals 15 residues. Germline assignment: CDR1 SEHNR and CDR2 FQNEAQ (reference sequence). The chain's CDR3 is CASSPDGTANTEAFF. CDR3 in DNA: TGTGCCAGCAGCCCCGACGGGACAGCGAACACTGAAGCTTTCTTT.

This chain's CDR3 is CASSPGPYPNEKLFF. The CDR3 nucleotides read TGTGCCAGCTCACCGGGCCCTTACCCTAATGAAAAACTGTTTTTT. The rearrangement links TRBV18 to TRBJ1-4; D gene uncertain. This CDR3 is 15 amino acids long. CDR1 is KGHSH and CDR2 is LQKENI in the germline V gene. Trimming cost V 3 bases and J 3 bases, with 11 bases left between them.